Sequencing of this TCR beta chain was carried out in a study of T cells expressing NK-cell markers. The study's findings and limits: For six donors, the dominant NKG2C+ clonotypes made up about 1.0-8% of their CD8+ T cells.

As the method of synthesis, 5'RACE template switching with UMIs yielded TCR beta cDNA. TCRdb re-called the 5' RACE reads; one entry per CDR3 protein, DNA not given. Its table lists tens of thousands of distinct CDR3 sequences. This CDR3 region has 11 residues. Concerning this clonotype itself: As yet, its antigen is unknown.

The sequencing sample was made of blood T cells: a sorted CD56 or NKG2C T cell subset, CD4+ or CD8+ T cells, or bulk PBMC T cells (not recorded which). This TCR came from a woman aged 18 to 75 in good health. The gene calls are TRBV12-3 or TRBV12-4 and TRBJ2-7. CDR3: CASSKNYEQYF.